These 3 T cell receptor beta chains came from one sample sequenced in a study of shared clonotypes between healthy human individuals. Only in-frame clones appear in the TCRdb table, and some are missing; sequencing was by immunoSEQ multiplex PCR. The data contain more than 850,000 clones, around three quarters of them singletons. The sequenced sample consisted of memory CD4+ T cells from PBMCs. Subset meaning: CD45RA-negative fraction. All receptors derive from a man younger than 30 in good health. Some clones in this sample may be carry-over from other donors' samples.

This clone was seen at least ten times. The CDR3 sequence: CASSITAGPNGYTF. The CDR3 DNA reads TGTGCCAGTAGTATAACGGCAGGACCCAATGGCTACACCTTC. V usage is TRBV19 and J usage is TRBJ1-2; D call uncertain. Between the trimmed V and J ends, which lost 2 bases and 6 bases, there was a span of 13 bases. The germline CDR1 and CDR2 sequences are LNHDA and SQIVND (reference sequence). The CDR3 length is 14 residues.

This chain links TRBV21-1 with TRBJ2-2; TRBD2 is the table's D call, not checked against the DNA. TRBV21-1 is described as a pseudogene. This CDR3 has 16 amino acids. This CDR3 is CASPLMEVGRTGELFF. DNA for the CDR3: TGTGCCAGTCCCCTGATGGAGGTAGGGAGAACCGGGGAGCTGTTTTTT.

About this clone itself: A read error likely explains this, since a far larger clone differs by one base. CDR3 DNA sequence: TGTGCCAGCAGCTTAGAGGGGGAGCAGCCCCAGCATTTT. Encoded protein: CASSLEGEQPQHF. The chain couples TRBV7-2 to TRBJ1-5, with D perhaps matching TRBD1 (6 bases). The germline V gene encodes CDR1 SGHTA and CDR2 FQGNSA. V shed 1 base and J shed 7 bases, with 8 bases lying between them. CDR3 size: 13 residues.